The 3 T cell receptor beta chains listed next were all sequenced from one sample in a study of post-analysis software for immune sequencing data. TCR beta cDNA libraries included unique molecular identifiers. TCRdb re-analysed the PCR reads in MiXCR, keeping a single row per CDR3 protein. The sample lists about 160,000 distinct CDR3 sequences, 30% to 45% seen once, with roughly 28% in the top ten. The starting material was blood, obtained after autologous hematopoietic stem cell transplantation. The receptors shown here come from a girl aged 10 to 17 with multiple sclerosis.

The chain uses TRBV12-3 or TRBV12-4 and TRBJ2-3; D not resolved. V gave up 6 bases and J gave up 4 bases, with 5 bases separating them. The length of the CDR3 is 11 residues. The CDR3, as DNA: TGTGCCAGCAGGAAAGCAGATACGCAGTATTTT. As protein: CASRKADTQYF.

This clonotype was observed at least ten times. J is TRBJ1-2 and V is TRBV20-1, with D perhaps matching TRBD1 (6 bases). The V gene lost 5 bases and the J gene lost 4 bases, with 17 bases spanning the gap. This CDR3 region has 14 residues. Germline assignment: CDR1 DFQATT and CDR2 SNEGSKA (reference sequence). DNA of the CDR3: TGCAGTGCTCCCGCTGGGGGGCAAGGCTATGGCTACACCTTC. Protein sequence: CSAPAGGQGYGYTF.

The chain has TRBV20-1 and TRBJ1-1; 10 positions match TRBD1. CDR1 is DFQATT and CDR2 is SNEGSKA in the germline V gene (reference sequence). This CDR3 is 15 amino acids long. V shed 5 bases, J shed 4 bases, and the junction held 10 bases outside the gene matches. CDR3 nucleotide sequence: TGCAGTGCTGGGGGACAGGGGCGAGGGGGCACTGAAGCTTTCTTT. Residues: CSAGGQGRGGTEAFF.